The sequence of this T cell receptor (beta chain) was determined in a study of blood T cell repertoires in COVID-19. Study context: Samples representing acute and convalescent COVID-19 were sourced from the United States, Italy and Spain. Sample material is recorded as cDNA or gDNA derived from T cells, B-cell-depleted T cells, or PBMCs.

V shed 5 bases, J shed 9 bases, and the junction held 6 bases outside the gene matches. The germline V gene has CDR1 MDHEN and CDR2 SYDVKM. The CDR3 sequence is 14 residues long. Original data processing: For nucleated cells, counts were estimated from reference gene primer amplification. Method: immunoSEQ multiplex PCR; TCRdb's copy keeps in-frame clones and lacks some. For V, J and clone size, that table is used; D and trimming come from the DNA. Among approximately 170,000 clones listed, 75% to 90% were seen once. This clone was detected only once. This TCR was sampled from a man aged 25 to 45 with acute or convalescent COVID-19. V and J are TRBV28 and TRBJ1-6; 8 bases are shared with TRBD1. The sequenced material came from peripheral blood. The CDR3 is CASSTGTGASPLHF. CDR3 DNA sequence: TGTGCCAGCAGTACCGGGACAGGAGCTTCACCCCTCCACTTT.